One and the same sample provided the 21 T cell receptor beta chains below, sequenced in a study of human T cells and chemical hapten exposure (dated by TCRdb to the early 2020s). Read against the paper, the sample's time point label means: patch test 3, about 24 weeks after DPC sensitization. The sample's treatment or condition label, decoded: therapeutic diphenylcyclopropenone sensitization with weekly scalp DPC. Receptor libraries were prepared by RACE. The sequencer listed for this sample is NextSeq 500. The raw public reads went through TCRdb reprocessing: fastp at Q25, MiXCR clone calling, in-frame beta chains kept. Entries are consolidated by CDR3 protein sequence, retaining the most common genes and DNA. The sample includes about 82,000 distinct CDR3 sequences, with 10% to 15% observed a single time. The ten largest clones represent more than 4.5% of the sample. This specimen consisted of whole blood, obtained in connection with sensitization to the hapten diphenylcyclopropenone (DPC). The receptors derive from a woman aged 50 to 65 with alopecia areata. Some clones in this sample may be carry-over from other donors' samples.

The genes are TRBV3-1 and TRBJ1-1; 9 bases line up with TRBD1. The CDR3 covers 16 residues. The V gene end was trimmed by 1 base and the J gene end by 1 base; junction bases not matched to a gene: 4. Looked up from germline, CDR1 is LGHDT and CDR2 is YNNKEL (reference sequence). The CDR3 protein is CASSQVGQGKNTEAFF. CDR3 nucleotides: TGTGCCAGCAGCCAAGTAGGACAGGGGAAGAACACTGAAGCTTTCTTT.

This clonotype has a handful of counts. The rearrangement links TRBV3-1 to TRBJ2-7, with no clear D. Germline V CDR1 and CDR2: LGHDT, YNNKEL (reference sequence). CDR3 length: 16 residues. Trimming took off 2 bases at V and 2 bases at J, with 16 bases between the two ends. The CDR3 nucleotides are TGTGCCAGCAGCCAATTCGACCGGGTTCGTACCTACGAGCAGTACTTC. Translated: CASSQFDRVRTYEQYF.

This clonotype has a handful of counts. This sequence joins TRBV20-1 and TRBJ1-2, with TRBD1 matching 7 bases. The trim removed 6 bases at V and 1 base at J, leaving 2 bases unmatched. CDR3 length equals 12 residues. Germline V lookup: CDR1 DFQATT, CDR2 SNEGSKA (reference sequence). Here the CDR3 reads CSAWDSNYGYTF. The CDR3 DNA sequence: TGCAGTGCCTGGGACAGTAACTATGGCTACACCTTC.

The sample holds a few counts of this clonotype. The chain combines TRBV27 with TRBJ1-1, with D uncertain. Per germline, CDR1 MNHEY and CDR2 SMNVEV (reference sequence). This CDR3 comprises 14 residues. The ends were cut back, 3 bases at V and 8 bases at J, with 16 bases in the middle. The CDR3 region is CASSLTHNRGEAFF. DNA for the CDR3: TGTGCCAGCAGTTTGACCCACAACCGGGGAGAAGCTTTCTTT.

There are a few counts of this clonotype. This chain links TRBV20-1 with TRBJ2-7, with no clear D. Trimming cost V 5 bases and J 3 bases, with 14 bases left between them. The CDR3 spans 13 residues. From germline, CDR1 is DFQATT and CDR2 SNEGSKA (reference sequence). CDR3 in DNA: TGCAGTGCTCCCGCCCCAGCTGGCTACGAGCAGTACTTC. This gives the protein CSAPAPAGYEQYF.

The rearrangement uses TRBV29-1 and TRBJ1-4, with a possible D match to TRBD1 (5 bases). V was clipped by 7 bases and J by 3 bases, with 9 bases between them. CDR1 and CDR2 from the germline V gene are SQVTM and ANQGSEA. The CDR3 loop spans 12 amino acids. DNA for the CDR3: TGCAGCGCGACAGCTTCTAATGAAAAACTGTTTTTT. Translated: CSATASNEKLFF.

This clonotype was counted at least ten times. The chain joins TRBV2 to TRBJ2-1, with 11 bases aligning to TRBD2. The CDR3 runs to 16 residues. Per germline, CDR1 SNHLY and CDR2 FYNNEI. Unmatched junction bases numbered 12, after V lost 8 bases and J lost 6 bases. CDR3 in DNA: TGTGCCAGCGACCGGGTACTAGCGGGAGCCCCCAATGAGCAGTTCTTC. Translated: CASDRVLAGAPNEQFF.

The chain carries TRBV28 and TRBJ2-7; weak D call: TRBD1 (6 bases). Trimming took off 5 bases at V and 2 bases at J, with 16 bases between the two ends. The V gene's germline CDR1 is MDHEN and CDR2 SYDVKM. The CDR3 has 15 amino acids. The chain's CDR3 is CASSPITRGTYEQYF. The CDR3 nucleotides are TGTGCCAGCAGTCCCATTACGAGGGGGACCTACGAGCAGTACTTC.

This clonotype was observed many times. The genes are TRBV24-1 and TRBJ2-6; 13 positions match TRBD2. This CDR3 contains 18 residues. Trimming cost V 3 bases and J 2 bases; bases outside gene matches: 3. Germline lookup yields CDR1 KGHDR and CDR2 SFDVKD. CDR3 in DNA: TGTGCCACCAGTGATCCCGGACTAGCGGGAGCTGGGGCCAACGTCCTGACTTTC. Translated, it gives CATSDPGLAGAGANVLTF.

V and J are TRBV3-1 and TRBJ2-1, with D possibly being TRBD2 (6 bases). The CDR3 covers 14 residues. Between the trimmed V and J ends, which lost 2 bases and 9 bases, there was a span of 14 bases. Germline values: CDR1 LGHDT, CDR2 YNNKEL (reference sequence). The DNA for the CDR3 is TGTGCCAGCAGCCAATGGAGCAGGGACTTTGAGCAGTTCTTC. It yields the protein CASSQWSRDFEQFF.

The table lists this clonotype with a few counts. The genes are TRBV29-1 and TRBJ2-1, with D hard to call. The CDR3 is made up of 12 amino acids. The V gene's germline CDR1 is SQVTM and CDR2 ANQGSEA. V lost 4 bases to trimming and J lost 8 bases, with 12 bases between them. This CDR3 is CSVVWAGDEQFF. The DNA for the CDR3 is TGCAGCGTTGTTTGGGCCGGTGATGAGCAGTTCTTC.

In this sample, this clonotype turned up many times. This chain connects TRBV7-6 to TRBJ1-1; a weak D match, TRBD1 (6 bases). The CDR3 sequence is 15 residues long. Germline V gene lookup returns CDR1 SGHVS and CDR2 FNYEAQ. Trimming shortened V by 1 base and J by 0 bases, and 9 bases separated the two germline ends. DNA for the CDR3: TGTGCCAGCAGCTTAGACTGGACAGTGAACACTGAAGCTTTCTTT. As protein: CASSLDWTVNTEAFF.

This clonotype was recorded a few times. The chain carries TRBV19 and TRBJ1-2; tentative D call: TRBD1 (5 bases). V was cut by 2 bases and J by 13 bases, with 17 bases left in between. Germline V gives CDR1 LNHDA, CDR2 SQIVND (reference sequence). CDR3 size: 13 residues. CDR3 DNA sequence: TGTGCCAGTAGTATAACCGGGACGGTGGTCCTCACCTTC. The encoded protein is CASSITGTVVLTF.

This clonotype has just a few counts. V and J are TRBV20-1 and TRBJ2-6, with TRBD1 identical over 12 bases. This CDR3 spans 18 amino acids. V gave up 5 bases and J gave up 2 bases; unmatched junction bases: 10. Germline values: CDR1 DFQATT, CDR2 SNEGSKA (reference sequence). CDR3 protein: CSARFEGQGATGANVLTF. The CDR3 DNA sequence: TGCAGTGCTCGGTTTGAGGGACAGGGGGCCACTGGGGCCAACGTCCTGACTTTC.

V gene TRBV20-1 combines with J gene TRBJ1-2; 7 bases match TRBD1. Germline loops: CDR1 DFQATT, CDR2 SNEGSKA (reference sequence). Trimming removed 5 bases from V and 2 bases from J; junction bases left unmatched: 8. CDR3 length equals 14 residues. The CDR3 loop reads CSAQPRQGNYGYTF. In nucleotides, the CDR3 is TGCAGTGCTCAACCCCGACAGGGAAACTATGGCTACACCTTC.

This clonotype has a count of ten or more. The rearrangement joins TRBV20-1 to TRBJ2-3, with 11 bases identical to TRBD2. The V segment lost 3 bases and the J segment 2 bases; nucleotides outside the gene matches: 4. The CDR3 length is 15 residues. Germline lookup yields CDR1 DFQATT and CDR2 SNEGSKA (reference sequence). The CDR3 protein is CSASPLAGVTDTQYF. The DNA for the CDR3 is TGCAGTGCTAGCCCACTAGCGGGAGTCACAGATACGCAGTATTTT.

Written as DNA, the CDR3 is TGTGCCAGCCGACTAGCGGGGGAGACCGGGGAGCTGTTTTTT. Translation gives CASRLAGETGELFF. This sequence joins TRBV12-3 or TRBV12-4 and TRBJ2-2; 12 positions agree with TRBD2. The CDR3 has 14 residues. V was pared by 8 bases and J by 5 bases, with 3 bases of the junction left unmatched.

This clonotype was picked up many times. V usage is TRBV29-1 and J usage is TRBJ2-2; D is unresolved. The CDR3 is 13 amino acids. CDR1 and CDR2 (germline): SQVTM, ANQGSEA. Trimming took 3 bases from V and 2 from J, leaving 7 bases between them. CDR3 sequence reads: CSVDRGNTGELFF. The CDR3, as DNA: TGCAGCGTTGATAGAGGAAACACCGGGGAGCTGTTTTTT.

The chain has TRBV27 and TRBJ1-2; 7 bases line up with TRBD1. Germline CDR1 is MNHEY and CDR2 is SMNVEV (reference sequence). The CDR3 length is 15 residues. After removal of 4 bases from V and 4 bases from J, the junction contained 9 bases not matched to a gene. For the CDR3, the DNA is TGTGCCAGCAGTTCAAGGCCGGGACAGAGCTATGGCTACACCTTC. It encodes CASSSRPGQSYGYTF.

There are many counts of this clonotype. The V call is TRBV29-1, the J call TRBJ1-1; 7 bases are a match to TRBD1. J gave up 0 bases and V 7 bases, and 5 bases lay outside the gene matches. The germline CDR1 and CDR2 sequences are SQVTM and ANQGSEA. The CDR3 extends over 13 amino acids. CDR3 residues: CSGTQGMNTEAFF. Here the CDR3 DNA reads TGCAGCGGGACACAGGGGATGAACACTGAAGCTTTCTTT.

The chain joins TRBV27 to TRBJ2-1, with 10 bases aligning to TRBD2. With V trimmed by 3 bases and J by 3 bases, 2 bases remained unmatched. The CDR3 has 15 residues. From germline, CDR1 is MNHEY and CDR2 SMNVEV (reference sequence). CDR3 DNA sequence: TGTGCCAGCAGTTTCCTAGCGGGAGTCTACAATGAGCAGTTCTTC. Protein sequence: CASSFLAGVYNEQFF.